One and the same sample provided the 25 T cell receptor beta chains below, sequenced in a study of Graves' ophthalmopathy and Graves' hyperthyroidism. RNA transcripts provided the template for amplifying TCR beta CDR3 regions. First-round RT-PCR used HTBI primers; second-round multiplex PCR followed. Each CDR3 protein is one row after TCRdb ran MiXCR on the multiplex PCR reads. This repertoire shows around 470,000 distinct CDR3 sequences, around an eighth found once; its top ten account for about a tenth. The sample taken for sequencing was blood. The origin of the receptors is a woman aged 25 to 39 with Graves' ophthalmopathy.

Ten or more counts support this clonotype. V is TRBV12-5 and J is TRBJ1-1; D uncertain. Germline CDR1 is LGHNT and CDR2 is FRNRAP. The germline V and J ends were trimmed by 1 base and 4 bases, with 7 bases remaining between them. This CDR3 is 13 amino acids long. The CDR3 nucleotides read TGTGCTAGTGGTTTGGAACGAAGCACTGAAGCTTTCTTT. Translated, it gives CASGLERSTEAFF.

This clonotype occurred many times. The CDR3 nucleotides read TGTGCCACCAGTGACCTCAACAGATACACCGGGGAGCTGTTTTTT. This translates into CATSDLNRYTGELFF. The V call is TRBV24-1, the J call TRBJ2-2, with unresolved D. V was shortened by 4 bases and J by 3 bases, with 11 bases between the two germline ends. The CDR3 contains 15 residues. Germline V gives CDR1 KGHDR, CDR2 SFDVKD.

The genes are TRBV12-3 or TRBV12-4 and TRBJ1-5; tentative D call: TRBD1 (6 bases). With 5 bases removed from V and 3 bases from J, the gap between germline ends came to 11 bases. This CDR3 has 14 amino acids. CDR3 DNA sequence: TGTGCCAGCAGTCCCCACAGGGACAATCAGCCCCAGCATTTT. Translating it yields CASSPHRDNQPQHF.

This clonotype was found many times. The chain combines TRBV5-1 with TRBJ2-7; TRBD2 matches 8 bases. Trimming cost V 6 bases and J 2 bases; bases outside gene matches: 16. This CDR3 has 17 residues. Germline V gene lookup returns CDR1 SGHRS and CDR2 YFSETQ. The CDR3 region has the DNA TGCGCCAGCACCCCCGGCGGTAGCGGGAAGAGGGCCTACGAGCAGTACTTC. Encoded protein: CASTPGGSGKRAYEQYF.

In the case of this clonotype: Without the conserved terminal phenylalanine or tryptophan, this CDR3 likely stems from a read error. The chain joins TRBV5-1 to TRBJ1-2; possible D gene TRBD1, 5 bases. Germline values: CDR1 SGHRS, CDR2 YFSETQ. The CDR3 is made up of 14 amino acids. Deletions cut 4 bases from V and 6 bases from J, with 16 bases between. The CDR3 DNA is TGCGCCAGCAGCACTTCAGGGACTTTCGATGGCTACACCGTC. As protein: CASSTSGTFDGYTV.

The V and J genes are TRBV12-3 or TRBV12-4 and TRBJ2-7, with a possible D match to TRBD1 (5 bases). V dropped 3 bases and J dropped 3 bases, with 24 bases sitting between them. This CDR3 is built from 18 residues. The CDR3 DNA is TGTGCCAGCAGTTTGGTTGGAGCTGCGCCGATAGGGGACTACGAGCAGTACTTC. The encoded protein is CASSLVGAAPIGDYEQYF.

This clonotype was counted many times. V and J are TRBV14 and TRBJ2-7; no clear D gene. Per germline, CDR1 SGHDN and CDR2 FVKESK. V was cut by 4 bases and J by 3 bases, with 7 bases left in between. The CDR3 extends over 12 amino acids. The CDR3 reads CASSRDRYEQYF. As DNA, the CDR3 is TGTGCCAGCAGCCGCGACCGCTACGAGCAGTACTTC.

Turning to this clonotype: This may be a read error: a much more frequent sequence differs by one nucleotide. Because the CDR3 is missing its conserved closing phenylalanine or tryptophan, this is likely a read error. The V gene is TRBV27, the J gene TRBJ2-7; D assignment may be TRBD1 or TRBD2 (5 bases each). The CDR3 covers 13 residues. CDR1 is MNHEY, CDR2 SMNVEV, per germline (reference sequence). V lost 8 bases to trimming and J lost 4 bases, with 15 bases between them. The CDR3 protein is CASGTPDLYEQYS. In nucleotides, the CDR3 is TGTGCCAGCGGGACGCCCGACCTTTACGAGCAGTACTCC.

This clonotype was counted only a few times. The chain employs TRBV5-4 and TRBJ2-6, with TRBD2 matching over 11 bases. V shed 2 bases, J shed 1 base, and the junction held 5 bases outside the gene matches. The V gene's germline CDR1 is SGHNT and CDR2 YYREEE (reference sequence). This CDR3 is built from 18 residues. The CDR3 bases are TGTGCCAGCAGCTTAAAAACTAGCGGGGGATCTGGGGCCAACGTCCTGACTTTC. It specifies CASSLKTSGGSGANVLTF.

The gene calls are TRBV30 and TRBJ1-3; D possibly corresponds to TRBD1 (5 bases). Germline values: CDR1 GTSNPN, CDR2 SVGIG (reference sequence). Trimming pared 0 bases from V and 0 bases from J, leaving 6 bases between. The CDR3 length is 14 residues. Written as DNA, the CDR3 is TGTGCCTGGAGTGTGACAGTCTCTGGAAACACCATATATTTT. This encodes CAWSVTVSGNTIYF.

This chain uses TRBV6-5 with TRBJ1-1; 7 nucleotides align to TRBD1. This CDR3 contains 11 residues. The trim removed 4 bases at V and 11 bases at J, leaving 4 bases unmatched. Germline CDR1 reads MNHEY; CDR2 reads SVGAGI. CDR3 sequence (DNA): TGTGCCAGCAGTTCCACAGGGGCGGCTTTCTTT. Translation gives CASSSTGAAFF.

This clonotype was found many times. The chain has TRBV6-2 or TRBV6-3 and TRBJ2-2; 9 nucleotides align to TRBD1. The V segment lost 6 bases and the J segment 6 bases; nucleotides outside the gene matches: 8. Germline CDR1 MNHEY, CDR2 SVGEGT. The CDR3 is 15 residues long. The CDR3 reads CASRRTGALSGELFF. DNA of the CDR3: TGTGCCAGCAGGAGGACAGGGGCCTTGTCCGGGGAGCTGTTTTTT.

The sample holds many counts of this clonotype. CDR3 sequence reads: CASSLQEMNTEAFF. DNA of the CDR3: TGTGCCAGCTCATTACAGGAGATGAACACTGAAGCTTTCTTT. This chain joins TRBV18 and TRBJ1-1; the D gene is possibly TRBD1 (5 bases). V dropped 5 bases and J dropped 0 bases, with 10 bases sitting between them. Germline loops: CDR1 KGHSH, CDR2 LQKENI. CDR3 length equals 14 residues.

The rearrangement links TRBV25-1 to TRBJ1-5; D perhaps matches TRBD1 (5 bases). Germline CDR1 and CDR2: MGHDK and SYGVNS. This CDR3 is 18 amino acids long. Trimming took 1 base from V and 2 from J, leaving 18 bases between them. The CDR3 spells CASSEWVDSPSCNQPQHF. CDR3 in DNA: TGTGCCAGCAGTGAATGGGTAGACAGTCCGAGTTGCAATCAGCCCCAGCATTTT.

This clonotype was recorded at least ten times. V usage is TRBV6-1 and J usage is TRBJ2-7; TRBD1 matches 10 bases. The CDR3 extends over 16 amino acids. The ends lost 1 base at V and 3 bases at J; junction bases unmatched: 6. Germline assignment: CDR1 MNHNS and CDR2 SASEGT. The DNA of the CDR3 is TGTGCCAGCAGTGAAGTTGGGACAGGGGCCAACTACGAGCAGTACTTC. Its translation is CASSEVGTGANYEQYF.

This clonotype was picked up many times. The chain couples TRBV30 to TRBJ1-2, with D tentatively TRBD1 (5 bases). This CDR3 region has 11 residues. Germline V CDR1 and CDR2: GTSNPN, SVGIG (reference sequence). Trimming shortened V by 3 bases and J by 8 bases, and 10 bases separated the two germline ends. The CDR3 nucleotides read TGTGCCTGGAGCGGCGCAGGGGGCTACACCTTC. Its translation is CAWSGAGGYTF.

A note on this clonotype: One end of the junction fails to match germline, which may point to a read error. CDR3 in amino acids: CAGSLYRALNTEAFF. CDR3 DNA sequence: TGTGCCGGCAGCCTCTACAGGGCTTTGAACACTGAAGCTTTCTTT. The J gene is TRBJ1-1, the V gene TRBV14; D is perhaps TRBD1 (6 bases). The CDR3 runs to 15 residues. Germline assignment: CDR1 SGHDN and CDR2 FVKESK.

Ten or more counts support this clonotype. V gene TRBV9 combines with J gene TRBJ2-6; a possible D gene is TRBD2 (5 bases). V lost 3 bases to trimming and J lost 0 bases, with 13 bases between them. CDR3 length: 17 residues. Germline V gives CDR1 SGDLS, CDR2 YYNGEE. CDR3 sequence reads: CASSAKLRDSGANVLTF. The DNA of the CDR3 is TGTGCCAGCAGCGCGAAACTCCGGGACTCTGGGGCCAACGTCCTGACTTTC. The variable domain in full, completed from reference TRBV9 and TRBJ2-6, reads DSGVTQTPKHLITATGQRVTLRCSPRSGDLSVYWYQQSLDQGLQFLIQYYNGEERAKGNILERFSAQQFPDLHSELNLSSLELGDSALYFCASSAKLRDSGANVLTFGAGSRLTVL.

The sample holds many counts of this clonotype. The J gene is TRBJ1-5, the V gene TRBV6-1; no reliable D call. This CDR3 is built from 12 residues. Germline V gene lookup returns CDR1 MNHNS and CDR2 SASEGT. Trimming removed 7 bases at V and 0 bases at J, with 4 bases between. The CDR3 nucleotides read TGTGCCAGCATGGATAGCAATCAGCCCCAGCATTTT. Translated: CASMDSNQPQHF.

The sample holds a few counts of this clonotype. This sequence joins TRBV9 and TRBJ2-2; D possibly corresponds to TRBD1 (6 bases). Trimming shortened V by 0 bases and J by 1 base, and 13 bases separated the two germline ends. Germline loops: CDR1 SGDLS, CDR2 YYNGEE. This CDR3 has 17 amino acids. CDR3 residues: CASSVAVGQQNTGELFF. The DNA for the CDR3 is TGTGCCAGCAGCGTAGCTGTAGGACAGCAGAACACCGGGGAGCTGTTTTTT.

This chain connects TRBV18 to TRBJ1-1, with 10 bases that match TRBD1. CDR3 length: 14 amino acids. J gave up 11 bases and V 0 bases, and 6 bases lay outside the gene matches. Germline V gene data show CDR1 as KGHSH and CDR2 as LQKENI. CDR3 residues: CASSPPGQGKGAFF. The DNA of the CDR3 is TGTGCCAGCTCACCACCGGGACAGGGGAAGGGTGCTTTCTTT.

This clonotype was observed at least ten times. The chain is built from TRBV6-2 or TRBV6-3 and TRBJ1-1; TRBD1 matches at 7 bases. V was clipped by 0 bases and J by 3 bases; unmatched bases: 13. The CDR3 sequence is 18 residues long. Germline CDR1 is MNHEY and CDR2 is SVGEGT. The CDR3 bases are TGTGCCAGCAGTTACTCGTTTCGACAGGGTGGCGGGTACACTGAAGCTTTCTTT. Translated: CASSYSFRQGGGYTEAFF.

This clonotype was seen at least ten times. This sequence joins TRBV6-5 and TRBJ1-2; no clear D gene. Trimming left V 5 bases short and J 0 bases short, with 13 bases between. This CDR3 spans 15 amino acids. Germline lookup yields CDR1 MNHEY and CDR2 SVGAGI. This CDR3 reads CASSPRGIANYGYTF. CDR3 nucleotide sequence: TGTGCCAGCAGTCCGCGGGGTATAGCTAACTATGGCTACACCTTC.

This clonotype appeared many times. CDR3 in DNA: TGCGCCAGCAGCCATGGACAGATCCAGAGGGTCTATGGCTACACCTTC. Translating it yields CASSHGQIQRVYGYTF. The chain joins TRBV4-1 to TRBJ1-2, with D tentatively TRBD1 (6 bases). This CDR3 contains 16 residues. Germline CDR1 is MGHRA and CDR2 is YSYEKL. V lost 3 bases to trimming and J lost 4 bases, with 18 bases between them.

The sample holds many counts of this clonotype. The CDR3 sequence: CASSPDPHCETEAFF. The DNA of the CDR3 is TGTGCCAGCAGCCCGGACCCCCATTGTGAGACTGAAGCTTTCTTT. The chain employs TRBV11-3 and TRBJ1-1; no clear D. Trimming cost V 5 bases and J 5 bases, with 18 bases left between them. CDR3 length equals 15 residues. Per germline, CDR1 SGHNT and CDR2 YENEEA.